Below, 30 T cell receptor beta chains from the same sample are listed, as sequenced in a study of Ad26.COV2.S vaccination and SARS-CoV-2 variants. The treatment is: about 20 received Ad26.COV2.S at low or high dose, single or two shots; several received placebo; per-sample allocation not given. Sampling occurred on day 63 after the first vaccine or placebo injection. Clones were read by immunoSEQ multiplex PCR, and TCRdb kept only the in-frame ones, dropping some. This sample carries approximately 340,000 clones, 70% to 90% of them seen once, and the ten largest clones take 3.3%. The material was peripheral blood, obtained in a trial of Ad26.COV2.S vaccine versus placebo. These receptors all stem from a person aged 18 to 59 who received the Ad26.COV2.S COVID-19 vaccine or a placebo.

The V call is TRBV5-1, the J call TRBJ2-3; D is perhaps TRBD1 (6 bases). The CDR3 contains 14 residues. V was shortened by 6 bases and J by 2 bases, with 13 bases between the two germline ends. Germline assignment: CDR1 SGHRS and CDR2 YFSETQ. The DNA of the CDR3 is TGCGCCAGCAATCTTAGGGGGACCACAGATACGCAGTATTTT. It translates to CASNLRGTTDTQYF.

The chain links TRBV28 to TRBJ2-1; 9 nucleotides agree with TRBD1. Trimming cost V 7 bases and J 13 bases; bases outside gene matches: 20. This CDR3 has 16 residues. CDR1 is MDHEN and CDR2 is SYDVKM in the germline V gene. CDR3 bases: TGTGCCAGCAATAACCGGGACAGGGCCCCGGGTCGACAACAGTTCTTC. Translation: CASNNRDRAPGRQQFF.

The chain is built from TRBV4-3 and TRBJ1-5, with D unclear. The germline V gene encodes CDR1 LGHNA and CDR2 YSLEER. This CDR3 has 14 residues. The V gene lost 1 base and the J gene lost 5 bases, with 9 bases spanning the gap. The CDR3 sequence: CASSQGGTDQPQHF. Here the CDR3 DNA reads TGCGCCAGCAGCCAAGGGGGTACCGATCAGCCCCAGCATTTT.

The chain carries TRBV30 and TRBJ2-1; no reliable D call. V lost 4 bases, J lost 8 bases, and 12 bases lay in between. CDR1 GTSNPN and CDR2 SVGIG come from the germline V gene (reference sequence). The CDR3 length is 12 residues. CDR3 sequence: CAWTDLGDEQFF. For the CDR3, the DNA is TGTGCCTGGACCGACCTAGGCGATGAGCAGTTCTTC.

This rearrangement joins TRBV11-3 to TRBJ2-1, with a weak D call TRBD2 (5 bases). This CDR3 is 13 amino acids long. V was clipped by 5 bases and J by 9 bases, with 14 bases between them. The germline V gene encodes CDR1 SGHNT and CDR2 YENEEA. The CDR3 sequence is CASSRTLESEQFF. CDR3 coding DNA: TGTGCCAGCAGCAGGACTCTCGAGTCTGAGCAGTTCTTC.

J is TRBJ2-7 and V is TRBV7-8, with a weak D call TRBD1 (5 bases). The CDR3 consists of 15 residues. Germline CDR1 and CDR2: SGHVS and FQNEAQ. Trimming shortened V by 1 base and J by 3 bases, and 13 bases separated the two germline ends. CDR3 residues: CASSLDQGLLYEQYF. The CDR3 DNA sequence: TGTGCCAGCAGCTTAGACCAGGGCCTACTCTACGAGCAGTACTTC.

The DNA for the CDR3 is TGTGCCAGCAGTCCCCTCGGGACTAGCGGGAGGGTGGATACGCAGTATTTT. Protein sequence: CASSPLGTSGRVDTQYF. The chain uses TRBV6-6 and TRBJ2-3; TRBD2 matches at 16 bases. Trimming took 5 bases from V and 6 from J; bases not matched to a gene: 8. Germline lookup yields CDR1 MNHNY and CDR2 SVGAGI (reference sequence). The CDR3 has 17 residues.

The chain uses TRBV5-1 and TRBJ1-1; no clear D. Germline lookup yields CDR1 SGHRS and CDR2 YFSETQ. V lost 4 bases, J lost 3 bases, and 10 bases lay in between. CDR3 length equals 13 residues. The CDR3 region has the DNA TGCGCCAGCAGCCCTCTATTTGACACTGAAGCTTTCTTT. Its translation is CASSPLFDTEAFF.

Comment on this clone: Other DNA sequences in this sample translate to the same CDR3. This chain links TRBV6-2 or TRBV6-3 with TRBJ1-5; D is unresolved. The CDR3 length is 13 residues. CDR1 and CDR2 from the germline V gene are MNHEY and SVGEGT. Trimming cost V 3 bases and J 4 bases, with 7 bases left between them. The CDR3 is CASSYFENQPQHF. CDR3 DNA sequence: TGTGCCAGCAGTTATTTCGAAAATCAGCCCCAGCATTTT.

This clone was found once. V and J are TRBV30 and TRBJ2-2, with TRBD2 identical over 11 bases. CDR3 length: 14 residues. Germline lookup yields CDR1 GTSNPN and CDR2 SVGIG (reference sequence). Unmatched junction bases numbered 4, after V lost 3 bases and J lost 7 bases. CDR3 coding DNA: TGTGCCTGGAGCACTAGCGGGAGCGTCGGGGAGCTGTTTTTT. Its protein product is CAWSTSGSVGELFF. Supplemented by reference TRBV30 and TRBJ2-2, the full variable domain reads SQTIHQWPATLVQPVGSPLSLECTVEGTSNPNLYWYRQAAGRGLQLLFYSVGIGQISSEVPQNLSASRPQDRQFILSSKKLLLSDSGFYLCAWSTSGSVGELFFGEGSRLTVL.

This clone turned up a few times. CDR3 protein: CASSRHSGGAEAFF. CDR3 nucleotides: TGCGCCAGCAGTCGCCATTCGGGGGGGGCTGAAGCTTTCTTT. The rearrangement joins TRBV10-1 to TRBJ1-1, with D tentatively TRBD1 (5 bases). The germline gives CDR1 WNHNN, CDR2 SYGVQD (reference sequence). Trimming pared 5 bases from V and 6 bases from J, leaving 16 bases between. This CDR3 region has 14 residues.

This chain joins TRBV7-2 and TRBJ1-2, with D possibly matching TRBD1 (6 bases). The CDR3 sequence is 15 residues long. Looked up from germline, CDR1 is SGHTA and CDR2 is FQGNSA. V was shortened by 3 bases and J by 2 bases, with 13 bases between the two germline ends. The DNA of the CDR3 is TGTGCCAGCAGCTTCAGACAGGCCCCGAACTATGGCTACACCTTC. Translating it yields CASSFRQAPNYGYTF.

The chain links TRBV14 to TRBJ2-3; 11 nucleotides match TRBD2. After removal of 4 bases from V and 1 base from J, the junction contained 13 bases not matched to a gene. The CDR3 consists of 19 residues. CDR1 SGHDN and CDR2 FVKESK come from the germline V gene. CDR3 sequence (DNA): TGTGCCAGCAGCCGCGGGGCTAGCGGGAGGAAAAGGGGCACAGATACGCAGTATTTT. Its translation: CASSRGASGRKRGTDTQYF.

The chain employs TRBV24-1 and TRBJ2-3; no reliable D call. The CDR3 runs to 14 residues. With 5 bases removed from V and 0 bases from J, the gap between germline ends came to 8 bases. Per the germline V gene, CDR1 is KGHDR and CDR2 is SFDVKD. CDR3 residues: CATSAVGSTDTQYF. In nucleotides, the CDR3 is TGTGCCACCAGTGCGGTGGGGAGCACAGATACGCAGTATTTT.

The chain carries TRBV5-4 and TRBJ2-1, with TRBD2 identical over 9 bases. The CDR3 is 15 amino acids. From germline, CDR1 is SGHNT and CDR2 YYREEE (reference sequence). The V gene end was trimmed by 2 bases and the J gene end by 8 bases; junction bases not matched to a gene: 8. CDR3 bases: TGTGCCAGCAGCTTTAAGTTAGCGGGAGTGGATGAGCAGTTCTTC. Translating gives CASSFKLAGVDEQFF. The whole variable domain, filled in from reference TRBV5-4 and TRBJ2-1, reads ETGVTQSPTHLIKTRGQQVTLRCSSQSGHNTVSWYQQALGQGPQFIFQYYREEENGRGNFPPRFSGLQFPNYSSELNVNALELDDSALYLCASSFKLAGVDEQFFGPGTRLTVL.

This clone was seen just once. V usage is TRBV10-3 and J usage is TRBJ1-1; possible D gene TRBD1, 5 bases. V lost 2 bases to trimming and J lost 2 bases, with 9 bases between them. The CDR3 consists of 14 residues. Looked up from germline, CDR1 is ENHRY and CDR2 is SYGVKD. CDR3 nucleotides: TGTGCCATCAGTGAGGCAGGGTTCAACACTGAAGCTTTCTTT. Its translation: CAISEAGFNTEAFF.

This chain connects TRBV3-1 (or the pseudogene TRBV3-2) to TRBJ2-3; the match to TRBD2 covers 8 bases. This CDR3 is 17 amino acids long. J gave up 2 bases and V 2 bases, and 9 bases lay outside the gene matches. Germline CDR1 and CDR2: LGHDT and YNNKEL (reference sequence). The CDR3 protein is CASSQTYSGGPTDTQYF. The CDR3 nucleotides are TGTGCCAGCAGCCAAACATATTCGGGGGGGCCCACAGATACGCAGTATTTT.

The rearrangement links TRBV7-9 to TRBJ1-1; D unresolved. The CDR3 extends over 13 amino acids. V was pared by 4 bases and J by 0 bases, with 6 bases between. Germline values: CDR1 SEHNR, CDR2 FQNEAQ (reference sequence). CDR3 residues: CASSWGLNTEAFF. CDR3 sequence (DNA): TGTGCCAGCAGCTGGGGTTTGAACACTGAAGCTTTCTTT.

The rearrangement joins TRBV1 to TRBJ1-5; the table's D call, TRBD1, has no DNA check behind it. TRBV1 is a pseudogene segment. The CDR3 covers 17 residues. CDR3 residues: CTSKGQGPPYSNQPQHF. In DNA form, the CDR3 reads TGCACCAGCAAAGGACAGGGTCCCCCTTATAGCAATCAGCCCCAGCATTTT.

This sequence joins TRBV6-5 and TRBJ1-5, with 7 bases matching TRBD1. In germline, CDR1 is MNHEY, CDR2 SVGAGI. The length of the CDR3 is 14 residues. The ends lost 7 bases at V and 3 bases at J; junction bases unmatched: 6. As DNA, the CDR3 is TGTGCCAGCAAGACACAGGGGAACAATCAGCCCCAGCATTTT. This codes for CASKTQGNNQPQHF.

The rearrangement links TRBV9 to TRBJ2-3; D is undetermined. Per germline, CDR1 SGDLS and CDR2 YYNGEE. Trimming stripped 1 base from V and 2 bases from J, with 14 bases between. This CDR3 is 16 amino acids long. The CDR3 sequence: CASSVQDGPITDTQYF. CDR3 nucleotide sequence: TGTGCCAGCAGCGTACAAGACGGACCGATCACAGATACGCAGTATTTT.

The chain couples TRBV7-2 to TRBJ2-5; D not certain. CDR3 length: 11 residues. The V end lost 3 bases, the J end lost 4 bases, and 3 bases lay between the germline ends. Germline V gene sequence: CDR1 SGHTA, CDR2 FQGNSA. For the CDR3, the DNA is TGTGCCAGCAGCTTTCTAGAGACCCAGTACTTC. Its protein is CASSFLETQYF.

The chain has TRBV7-2 and TRBJ2-3; TRBD2 aligns across 8 bases. The CDR3 is 15 amino acids. With V trimmed by 6 bases and J by 3 bases, 8 bases remained unmatched. Germline V gene data show CDR1 as SGHTA and CDR2 as FQGNSA. The chain's CDR3 is CASSYGGASTDTQYF. The DNA of the CDR3 is TGTGCCAGCAGTTACGGGGGGGCGTCGACAGATACGCAGTATTTT.

This sequence joins TRBV9 and TRBJ2-3; TRBD1 matches 11 bases. Germline CDR1 is SGDLS and CDR2 is YYNGEE. The V gene end was trimmed by 3 bases and the J gene end by 3 bases; junction bases not matched to a gene: 3. The CDR3 has 15 amino acids. The CDR3 sequence is CASSAGTGGTDTQYF. DNA for the CDR3: TGTGCCAGCAGCGCCGGGACAGGGGGGACAGATACGCAGTATTTT.

The rearrangement uses TRBV5-5 and TRBJ1-4, with a tentative D call TRBD1 (5 bases). The germline V and J ends were trimmed by 0 bases and 5 bases, with 11 bases remaining between them. Germline V lookup: CDR1 SGHKS, CDR2 YYEKEE (reference sequence). The CDR3 length is 15 residues. The CDR3: CASSLGGRINEKLFF. In nucleotides, the CDR3 is TGTGCCAGCAGCTTGGGGGGACGGATAAATGAAAAACTGTTTTTT.

The chain links TRBV28 to TRBJ1-2; perhaps TRBD1 as D (6 bases). V lost 5 bases to trimming and J lost 2 bases, with 18 bases between them. Germline V gives CDR1 MDHEN, CDR2 SYDVKM. There are 16 residues in the CDR3. The CDR3: CASSDNRDGSNYGYTF. The CDR3 nucleotides are TGTGCCAGCAGTGACAACAGGGACGGATCAAACTATGGCTACACCTTC.

The chain links TRBV27 to TRBJ2-7; D is perhaps TRBD1 or TRBD2 (5 bases each). The germline gives CDR1 MNHEY, CDR2 SMNVEV (reference sequence). V gave up 0 bases and J gave up 6 bases, with 12 bases separating them. The CDR3 has 14 residues. In DNA form, the CDR3 reads TGTGCCAGCAGTTTATCCCCTAGCAGGGCCGAGCAGTACTTC. Translating gives CASSLSPSRAEQYF.

V usage is TRBV29-1 and J usage is TRBJ2-7; a possible D gene is TRBD1 (5 bases). The CDR3 has 14 residues. V was cut by 5 bases and J by 2 bases, with 16 bases left in between. Germline CDR1 and CDR2: SQVTM and ANQGSEA. This CDR3 reads CSVNVKGDAYEQYF. As DNA, the CDR3 is TGCAGCGTTAATGTAAAAGGGGATGCCTACGAGCAGTACTTC.

This clone was detected only once. The chain recombines TRBV5-1 with TRBJ2-1; 15 nucleotides align to TRBD2. This CDR3 is built from 16 residues. V shed 4 bases and J 4 bases; nucleotides not matched to a gene: 3. The V gene's germline CDR1 is SGHRS and CDR2 YFSETQ. The CDR3 loop reads CASSPGLAGGYNEQFF. In DNA, the CDR3 is TGCGCCAGCAGCCCGGGACTAGCGGGGGGTTACAATGAGCAGTTCTTC.

V and J are TRBV11-2 and TRBJ2-5; 11 bases are shared with TRBD2. CDR1 and CDR2 from the germline V gene are SGHAT and FQNNGV. After removal of 1 base from V and 2 bases from J, the junction contained 3 bases not matched to a gene. The length of the CDR3 is 16 residues. The CDR3 nucleotides read TGTGCCAGCAGCTTAGCGGCTAGCGGGGGGCAAGAGACCCAGTACTTC. This translates into CASSLAASGGQETQYF.